This T cell receptor (beta chain) was identified during a study of CD8+ T cells in alopecia areata. Overall study context: Severity was scored as percentage of affected scalp area in treated patients.

The treatment was: oral pan-JAK inhibitor, 5-10 mg twice daily. RNA extraction was followed by reverse transcription into cDNA, which acted as the sequencing template. The repertoire was sequenced with immunoSEQ multiplex PCR; TCRdb's copy has only in-frame clones and lacks some. The data contain 150,000 to 200,000 clones, less than 65% of them seen just once; the ten biggest clones take up 1%. The length of the CDR3 is 12 residues. CDR1 is MNHEY, CDR2 SVGAGI, per germline. Trimming took off 8 bases at V and 7 bases at J, with 14 bases between the two ends. Sequenced material: CD4+ T cells sorted from blood, taken at week 24, from a patient treated with tofacitinib. The chain employs TRBV6-5 and TRBJ1-2, with D perhaps TRBD1 (6 bases). The TCR originated in a human donor with alopecia areata. The CDR3 here is CASHSPGVGYTF. The DNA for the CDR3 is TGTGCCAGCCATTCCCCAGGGGTTGGCTACACCTTC.